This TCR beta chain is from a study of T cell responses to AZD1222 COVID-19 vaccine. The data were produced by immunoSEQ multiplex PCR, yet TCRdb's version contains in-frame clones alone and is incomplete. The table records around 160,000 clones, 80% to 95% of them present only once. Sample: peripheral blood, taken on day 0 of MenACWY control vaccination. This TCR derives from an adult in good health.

CDR3 coding DNA: TGTGCCAGCAGCGTAGGACAGGGAAACTACGAGCAGTACTTC. This translates into CASSVGQGNYEQYF. The chain uses TRBV9 and TRBJ2-7; 7 bases agree with TRBD1. The V gene's germline CDR1 is SGDLS and CDR2 YYNGEE. The CDR3 runs 14 residues. V shed 0 bases and J 3 bases; nucleotides not matched to a gene: 3.